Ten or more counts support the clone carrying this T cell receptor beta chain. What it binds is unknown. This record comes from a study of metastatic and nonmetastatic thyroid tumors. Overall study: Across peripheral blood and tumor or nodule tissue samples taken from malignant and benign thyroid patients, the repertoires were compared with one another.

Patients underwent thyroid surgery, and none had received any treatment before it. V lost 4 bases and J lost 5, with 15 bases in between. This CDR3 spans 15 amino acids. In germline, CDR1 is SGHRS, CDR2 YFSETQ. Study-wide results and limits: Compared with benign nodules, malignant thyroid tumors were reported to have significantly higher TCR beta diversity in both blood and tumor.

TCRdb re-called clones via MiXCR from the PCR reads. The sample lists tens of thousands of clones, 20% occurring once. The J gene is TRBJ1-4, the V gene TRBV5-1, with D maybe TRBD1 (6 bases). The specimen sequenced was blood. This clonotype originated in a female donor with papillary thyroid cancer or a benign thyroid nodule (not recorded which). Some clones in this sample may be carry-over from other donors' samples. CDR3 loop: CASSAYTGPNEKLFF. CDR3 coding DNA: TGCGCCAGCAGCGCCTACACAGGGCCCAATGAAAAACTGTTTTTT.